This TCR beta chain was identified in a study of blood T cell repertoires in COVID-19. Study details: PBMCs, B-cell-depleted T cells, or T cells provided the cDNA or gDNA that made up the material.

Cohorts were assigned according to the clinical history that participants reported. The CDR3 consists of 14 residues. Losses at the gene ends were 0 bases for V and 11 bases for J; bases not matched to a gene: 9. Germline V gene lookup returns CDR1 SGHTS and CDR2 YDEGEE. Original processing notes: Amplification from reference gene primers served as the basis for estimated nucleated cell counts. Repertoires were generated with immunoSEQ multiplex PCR, while TCRdb's copy carries only in-frame clones and drops some. The V and J calls and clone size were taken over from that table, and D and trimming were inferred from the DNA. The sample has a few hundred thousand clones, around 90% seen once.

Specimen: PBMCs or T cells enriched from blood (not recorded which). V gene TRBV5-8 combines with J gene TRBJ1-2, with 8 bases identical to TRBD1. This clonotype originated in a young woman who had recovered from COVID-19. For the CDR3, the DNA is TGTGCCAGCAGCTTGGCCGGACAGGGTATATGGTACACCTTC. Its translation is CASSLAGQGIWYTF.